These T cell receptor beta chains were read from a single sample in a study of blood T cell repertoires in COVID-19. Generated by immunoSEQ multiplex PCR, the TCRdb table keeps only in-frame clones and is missing some. This table holds approximately 470,000 clones, roughly 90% found once. Source material: PBMCs or T cells enriched from blood (not recorded which). The receptors stem from a woman aged 18-30 years who had recovered from COVID-19. CDR3s include the opening cysteine and the closing phenylalanine or tryptophan. A D gene is named only where the DNA matches it firmly. Part of the rows lack a size; the others show once, few, many or a class for expanded clones.

CDR3 protein,CDR3 DNA,clone size,D gene,V gene,J gene,CDR3 length
CASSLSGTHSPLHF,TGCGCCAGCAGCCTTTCCGGGACTCATTCACCCCTCCACTTT,.,.,TRBV4-1,TRBJ1-6,14
CASSMGGTEAFF,TGTGCCAGTAGCATGGGGGGTACTGAAGCTTTCTTT,.,.,TRBV19,TRBJ1-1,12
CASRKGQATGELFF,TGTGCCAGCAGAAAGGGACAGGCCACCGGGGAGCTGTTTTTT,.,TRBD1,TRBV6-5,TRBJ2-2,14
CASSWGPGNTIYF,TGTGCCAGCAGCTGGGGTCCGGGGAACACCATATATTTT,once,.,TRBV5-4,TRBJ1-3,13
CASSLVSEGGNQPQHF,TGTGCCAGCAGCTTGGTATCCGAGGGGGGCAATCAGCCCCAGCATTTT,.,.,TRBV5-6,TRBJ1-5,16
CASSQVPGQGRAFF,TGCGCCAGCAGTCAAGTCCCGGGACAGGGTAGAGCTTTCTTT,.,TRBD1,TRBV10-1,TRBJ1-1,14
CASSFSYSGDEQFF,TGTGCCAGCAGCTTTAGTTATTCGGGGGATGAGCAGTTCTTC,.,.,TRBV2,TRBJ2-1,14
CASSYGTGRGYTF,TGTGCCAGCAGTTACGGGACAGGAAGGGGCTACACCTTC,.,TRBD1,TRBV6-5,TRBJ1-2,13
CASSQEETGLRKLFF,TGTGCCAGCAGCCAAGAAGAGACAGGGTTAAGGAAACTGTTTTTT,.,TRBD1,TRBV4-2,TRBJ1-4,15
CASSEGQGAAGYTF,TGTGCCAGCTCAGAGGGACAGGGGGCTGCCGGCTACACCTTC,.,TRBD1,TRBV18,TRBJ1-2,14
CASSTGQGLYNEQFF,TGCGCCAGCAGCACCGGACAGGGACTTTACAATGAGCAGTTCTTC,.,TRBD1,TRBV5-1,TRBJ2-1,15
CASSTSGGAAGELFF,TGCGCCAGCAGCACTAGCGGGGGGGCGGCCGGGGAGCTGTTTTTT,.,TRBD2,TRBV4-1,TRBJ2-2,15
CASSEGQRETQYF,TGTGCCAGCAGTGAAGGGCAGCGGGAGACCCAGTACTTC,.,.,TRBV2,TRBJ2-5,13
CASRDNRGRNEAFF,TGCGCCAGCAGAGATAACAGGGGGCGAAATGAAGCTTTCTTT,.,TRBD1,TRBV5-1,TRBJ1-1,14
CASSLGIQGWAFF,TGCGCCAGCAGCTTGGGAATTCAGGGGTGGGCTTTCTTT,.,.,TRBV5-1,TRBJ1-1,13
CAIKTGGTLYGYTF,TGTGCCATCAAGACAGGTGGAACACTCTATGGCTACACCTTC,.,.,TRBV10-3,TRBJ1-2,14
CASSDRNYGYTF,TGTGCCAGCTCGGACAGAAACTATGGCTACACCTTC,.,.,TRBV28,TRBJ1-2,12
CASSSSGGNTIYF,TGTGCCAGCAGTTCCAGCGGAGGAAACACCATATATTTT,.,.,TRBV6-5,TRBJ1-3,13
CASSLDRFYGYTF,TGTGCCAGCAGCCTTGACAGGTTCTATGGCTACACCTTC,.,.,TRBV7-9,TRBJ1-2,13
CASRSRGQGHEAFF,TGTGCCAGCAGGTCGCGGGGACAGGGGCATGAAGCTTTCTTT,.,TRBD1,TRBV28,TRBJ1-1,14
CAWSGQDRGSYGYTF,TGTGCCTGGAGTGGGCAGGACAGGGGAAGCTATGGCTACACCTTC,.,TRBD1,TRBV30,TRBJ1-2,15
CASSYSSGGGRIALHF,TGTGCCAGCAGTTATAGTTCCGGGGGAGGCAGAATAGCCCTCCACTTT,few,.,TRBV6-5,TRBJ1-6,16
CASSLDSFGEEQYF,TGTGCCAGCAGCTTAGATTCTTTCGGGGAGGAGCAGTACTTC,.,.,TRBV11-3,TRBJ2-7,14
CASSASGGQFF,TGTGCCAGCAGTGCCTCCGGGGGGCAGTTCTTC,.,.,TRBV6-6,TRBJ2-1,11